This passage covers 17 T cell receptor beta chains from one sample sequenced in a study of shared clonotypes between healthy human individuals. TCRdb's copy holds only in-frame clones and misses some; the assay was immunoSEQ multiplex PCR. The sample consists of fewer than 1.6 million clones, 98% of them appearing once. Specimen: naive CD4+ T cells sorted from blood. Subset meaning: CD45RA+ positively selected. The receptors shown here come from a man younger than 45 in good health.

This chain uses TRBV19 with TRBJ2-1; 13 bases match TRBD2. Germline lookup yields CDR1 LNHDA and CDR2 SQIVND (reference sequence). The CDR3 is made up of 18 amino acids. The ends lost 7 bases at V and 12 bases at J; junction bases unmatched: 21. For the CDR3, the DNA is TGTGCCAGTATGGGTATACTAGCGGGAGGGGAGGGTCGGTTTGGGCAGTTCTTC. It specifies CASMGILAGGEGRFGQFF.

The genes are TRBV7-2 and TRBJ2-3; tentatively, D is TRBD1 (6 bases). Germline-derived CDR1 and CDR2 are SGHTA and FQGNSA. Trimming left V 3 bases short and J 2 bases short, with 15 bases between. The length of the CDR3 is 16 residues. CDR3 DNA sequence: TGTGCCAGCAGCTTTTATCCCGGGACACCCACAGATACGCAGTATTTT. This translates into CASSFYPGTPTDTQYF.

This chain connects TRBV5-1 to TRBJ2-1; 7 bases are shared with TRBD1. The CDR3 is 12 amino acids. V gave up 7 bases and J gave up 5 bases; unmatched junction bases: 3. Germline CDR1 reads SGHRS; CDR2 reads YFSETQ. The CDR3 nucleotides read TGCGCCAGCGGGACAGTAGACAATGAGCAGTTCTTC. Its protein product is CASGTVDNEQFF.

The CDR3 DNA reads TGCGCCAGCAGCCAAGGCGGACTAGAAGAGACCCAGTACTTC. Encoded protein: CASSQGGLEETQYF. The chain combines TRBV4-1 with TRBJ2-5, with TRBD2 identical over 7 bases. The CDR3 has 14 residues. CDR1 is MGHRA and CDR2 is YSYEKL in the germline V gene. After removal of 1 base from V and 3 bases from J, the junction contained 2 bases not matched to a gene.

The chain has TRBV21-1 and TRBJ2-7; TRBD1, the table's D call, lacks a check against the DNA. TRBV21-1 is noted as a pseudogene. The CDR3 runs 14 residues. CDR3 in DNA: TGTGCCAGCAGCCGGACAGACACTTACTACGAGCAGTACTTC. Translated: CASSRTDTYYEQYF.

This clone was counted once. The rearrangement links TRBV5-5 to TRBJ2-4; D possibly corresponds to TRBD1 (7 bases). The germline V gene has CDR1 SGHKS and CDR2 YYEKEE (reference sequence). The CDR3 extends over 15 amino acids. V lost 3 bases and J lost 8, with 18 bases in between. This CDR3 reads CASSSQWTGGDIQYF. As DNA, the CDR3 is TGTGCCAGCAGCTCGCAATGGACAGGCGGGGACATTCAGTACTTC.

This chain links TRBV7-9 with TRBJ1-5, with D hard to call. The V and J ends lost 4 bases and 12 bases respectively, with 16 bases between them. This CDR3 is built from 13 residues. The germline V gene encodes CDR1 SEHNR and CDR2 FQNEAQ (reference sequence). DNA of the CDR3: TGTGCCAGCAGCTCCCCGGTGGGCATGCTCCAGCATTTT. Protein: CASSSPVGMLQHF.

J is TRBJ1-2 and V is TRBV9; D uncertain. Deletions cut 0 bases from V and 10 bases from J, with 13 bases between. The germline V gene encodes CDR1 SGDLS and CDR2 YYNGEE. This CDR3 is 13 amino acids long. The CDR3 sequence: CASSVVGDLDYTF. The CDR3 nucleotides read TGTGCCAGCAGCGTAGTTGGGGATTTGGACTACACCTTC.

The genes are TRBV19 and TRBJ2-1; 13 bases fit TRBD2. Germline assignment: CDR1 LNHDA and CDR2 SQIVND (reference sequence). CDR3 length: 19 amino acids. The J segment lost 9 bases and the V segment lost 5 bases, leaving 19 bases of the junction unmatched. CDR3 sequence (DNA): TGTGCCAGTAGTCGAAGTACAGGGCGGACTAGCGGGAGTTTCATTGAGCAGTTCTTC. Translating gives CASSRSTGRTSGSFIEQFF.

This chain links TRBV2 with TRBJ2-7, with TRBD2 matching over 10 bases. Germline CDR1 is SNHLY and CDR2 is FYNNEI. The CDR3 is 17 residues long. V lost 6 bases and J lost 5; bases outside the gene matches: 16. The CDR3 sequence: CASRERTSGLGGDEQYF. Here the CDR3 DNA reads TGTGCCAGCAGAGAAAGGACTAGCGGATTGGGGGGAGACGAGCAGTACTTC. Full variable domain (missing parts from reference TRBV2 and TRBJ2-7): EPEVTQTPSHQVTQMGQEVILRCVPISNHLYFYWYRQILGQKVEFLVSFYNNEISEKSEIFDDQFSVERPDGSNFTLKIRSTKLEDSAMYFCASRERTSGLGGDEQYFGPGTRLTVT.

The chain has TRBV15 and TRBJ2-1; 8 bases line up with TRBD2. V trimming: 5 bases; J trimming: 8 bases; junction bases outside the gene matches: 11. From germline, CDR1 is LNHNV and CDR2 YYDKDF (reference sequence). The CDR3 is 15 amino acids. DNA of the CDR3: TGTGCCACCAGCTTCCTTAGCGGGAAGGTCGATGAGCAGTTCTTC. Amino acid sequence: CATSFLSGKVDEQFF. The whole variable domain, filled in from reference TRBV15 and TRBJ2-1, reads DAMVIQNPRYQVTQFGKPVTLSCSQTLNHNVMYWYQQKSSQAPKLLFHYYDKDFNNEADTPDNFQSRRPNTSFCFLDIRSPGLGDTAMYLCATSFLSGKVDEQFFGPGTRLTVL.

CDR3 nucleotides: TGTGCCATCAGTGAGTCGGGAGGACAGGGGAATCAGCCCCAGCATTTT. Its protein is CAISESGGQGNQPQHF. The rearrangement links TRBV10-3 to TRBJ1-5; 9 nucleotides align to TRBD1. Trimming cost V 0 bases and J 4 bases; bases outside gene matches: 4. The germline V gene encodes CDR1 ENHRY and CDR2 SYGVKD. The CDR3 has 16 residues.

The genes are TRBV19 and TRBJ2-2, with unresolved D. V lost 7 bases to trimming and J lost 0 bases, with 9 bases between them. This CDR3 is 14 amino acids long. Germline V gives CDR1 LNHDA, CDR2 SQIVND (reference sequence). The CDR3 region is CASTATANTGELFF. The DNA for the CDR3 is TGTGCCAGTACTGCGACGGCGAACACCGGGGAGCTGTTTTTT.

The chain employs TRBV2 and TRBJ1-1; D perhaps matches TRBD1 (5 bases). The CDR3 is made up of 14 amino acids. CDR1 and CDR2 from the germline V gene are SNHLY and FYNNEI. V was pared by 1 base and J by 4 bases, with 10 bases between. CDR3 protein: CASSEGGGSTEAFF. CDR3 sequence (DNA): TGTGCCAGCAGTGAAGGGGGCGGGAGCACTGAAGCTTTCTTT.

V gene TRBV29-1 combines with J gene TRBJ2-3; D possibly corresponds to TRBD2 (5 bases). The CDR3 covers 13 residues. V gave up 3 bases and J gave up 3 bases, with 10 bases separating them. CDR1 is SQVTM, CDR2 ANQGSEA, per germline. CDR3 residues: CSVETGNTDTQYF. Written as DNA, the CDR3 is TGCAGCGTTGAGACGGGGAATACAGATACGCAGTATTTT.

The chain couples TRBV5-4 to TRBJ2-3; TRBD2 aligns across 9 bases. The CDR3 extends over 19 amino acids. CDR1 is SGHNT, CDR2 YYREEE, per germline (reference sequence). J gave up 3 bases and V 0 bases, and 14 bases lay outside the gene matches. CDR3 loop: CASSLGGGGRGLRTDTQYF. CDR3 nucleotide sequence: TGTGCCAGCAGCTTGGGGGGAGGCGGGAGGGGTTTAAGAACAGATACGCAGTATTTT.

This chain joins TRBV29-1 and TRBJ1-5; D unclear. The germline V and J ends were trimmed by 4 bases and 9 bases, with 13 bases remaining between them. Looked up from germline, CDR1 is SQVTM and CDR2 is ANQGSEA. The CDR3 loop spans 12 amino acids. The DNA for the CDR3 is TGCAGCGTTGTCGCAGGTGGCGGGCCCCAGCATTTT. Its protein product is CSVVAGGGPQHF.